This passage covers 24 T cell receptor beta chains from one sample sequenced in a study of radiotherapy plus CTLA-4 blockade in lung cancer. Sequenced by immunoSEQ multiplex PCR; TCRdb stores in-frame clones only, minus some. This sample has 75,000 to 95,000 clones; about four fifths occur once, and the top ten carry 20% to 30%. Sequencing used peripheral blood, obtained from a patient treated with radiotherapy plus ipilimumab. The receptors were sampled from a human donor with non-small cell lung cancer that progressed on radiotherapy plus ipilimumab.

V usage is TRBV5-4 and J usage is TRBJ2-1, with 9 bases fitting TRBD1. The V and J ends lost 4 bases and 6 bases, in that order; junction bases with no gene match: 14. This CDR3 comprises 17 residues. Germline V CDR1 and CDR2: SGHNT, YYREEE (reference sequence). The DNA for the CDR3 is TGTGCCAGCAGCCCTGGACAGGGGCTCGTTCGCGGCAATGAGCAGTTCTTC. This encodes CASSPGQGLVRGNEQFF.

The gene calls are TRBV28 and TRBJ2-1; 8 bases match TRBD2. The germline gives CDR1 MDHEN, CDR2 SYDVKM. V lost 2 bases to trimming and J lost 3 bases; unmatched junction nucleotides: 3. This CDR3 region has 15 residues. Written as DNA, the CDR3 is TGTGCCAGCAGTTTAGTAGCGGGAATCTACAATGAGCAGTTCTTC. Translating it yields CASSLVAGIYNEQFF. Complete variable domain (other parts from reference TRBV28 and TRBJ2-1): DVKVTQSSRYLVKRTGEKVFLECVQDMDHENMFWYRQDPGLGLRLIYFSYDVKMKEKGDIPEGYSVSREKKERFSLILESASTNQTSMYLCASSLVAGIYNEQFFGPGTRLTVL.

The chain uses TRBV27 and TRBJ2-5; D is uncertain. Trimming cost V 5 bases and J 0 bases, with 7 bases left between them. The germline V gene has CDR1 MNHEY and CDR2 SMNVEV (reference sequence). The CDR3 is 13 amino acids. For the CDR3, the DNA is TGTGCCAGCAGTCCCCGGTACCAAGAGACCCAGTACTTC. Translating gives CASSPRYQETQYF.

This chain links TRBV7-9 with TRBJ2-7, with D unresolved. Germline CDR1 reads SEHNR; CDR2 reads FQNEAQ (reference sequence). The CDR3 is 14 amino acids. V was shortened by 0 bases and J by 3 bases, with 9 bases between the two germline ends. This chain's CDR3 is CASSLASRFYEQYF. CDR3 nucleotide sequence: TGTGCCAGCAGCTTAGCAAGCAGGTTCTACGAGCAGTACTTC.

The chain combines TRBV25-1 with TRBJ1-1; 12 bases align to TRBD1. After removal of 1 base from V and 5 bases from J, the junction contained 8 bases not matched to a gene. Germline values: CDR1 MGHDK, CDR2 SYGVNS. The CDR3 length is 17 residues. This chain's CDR3 is CASSELGQGASGTEAFF. The CDR3 DNA reads TGTGCCAGCAGTGAATTGGGACAGGGGGCATCGGGAACTGAAGCTTTCTTT.

The chain uses TRBV28 and TRBJ2-3, with 10 bases aligning to TRBD2. This CDR3 contains 15 residues. With 7 bases clipped from V and 4 bases from J, the junction kept 8 bases outside the gene matches. Germline assignment: CDR1 MDHEN and CDR2 SYDVKM. CDR3 sequence: CASTKLSGRSDTQYF. CDR3 nucleotides: TGTGCCAGCACCAAACTTAGCGGGAGGTCAGATACGCAGTATTTT.

The chain carries TRBV18 and TRBJ2-1; no definite D call. Germline CDR1 reads KGHSH; CDR2 reads LQKENI. CDR3 length: 16 amino acids. V lost 2 bases and J 7 bases, leaving 18 bases between the germline ends. The CDR3 protein is CASSPRELDRSNEQFF. The CDR3 DNA is TGTGCCAGCTCACCAAGGGAATTAGACCGGTCGAATGAGCAGTTCTTC.

About this clone: The same CDR3 is also encoded by other DNA sequences in this sample. The chain has TRBV29-1 and TRBJ2-7; TRBD1 agrees at 11 bases. J gave up 5 bases and V 4 bases, and 10 bases lay outside the gene matches. The CDR3 sequence is 15 residues long. Germline V gene lookup returns CDR1 SQVTM and CDR2 ANQGSEA. The CDR3 nucleotides read TGCAGCGTTGTCCGGGACAGGGGGTGGGTGCACGAGCAGTACGTC. Translating gives CSVVRDRGWVHEQYV.

V is TRBV27 and J is TRBJ1-2; possibly TRBD1 for D (5 bases). The CDR3 contains 15 residues. V was trimmed by 5 bases and J by 0 bases, leaving 13 bases between them. CDR1 and CDR2 (germline): MNHEY, SMNVEV (reference sequence). The CDR3 loop reads CASSRETESNYGYTF. Here the CDR3 DNA reads TGTGCCAGCAGTCGCGAGACAGAGTCTAACTATGGCTACACCTTC.

The rearrangement joins TRBV9 to TRBJ2-2; possibly TRBD1 for D (5 bases). The V end lost 1 base, the J end lost 6 bases, and 13 bases lay between the germline ends. CDR3 length equals 15 residues. Germline CDR1 is SGDLS and CDR2 is YYNGEE. This CDR3 is CASSVLGQGPGELFF. The CDR3 nucleotides read TGTGCCAGCAGCGTACTGGGTCAGGGCCCCGGGGAGCTGTTTTTT. Full variable domain (remainder filled in from reference TRBV9 and TRBJ2-2): DSGVTQTPKHLITATGQRVTLRCSPRSGDLSVYWYQQSLDQGLQFLIQYYNGEERAKGNILERFSAQQFPDLHSELNLSSLELGDSALYFCASSVLGQGPGELFFGEGSRLTVL.

This chain connects TRBV15 to TRBJ2-1; 11 bases fit TRBD1. This CDR3 is built from 17 residues. The V and J ends lost 3 bases and 2 bases, in that order; junction bases with no gene match: 6. Germline assignment: CDR1 LNHNV and CDR2 YYDKDF (reference sequence). Here the CDR3 reads CATSRDRGHRTYNEQFF. The CDR3 DNA follows: TGTGCCACCAGCAGGGACAGGGGGCACAGGACCTACAATGAGCAGTTCTTC.

The V and J genes are TRBV27 and TRBJ2-3; 9 bases are shared with TRBD2. V lost 5 bases and J lost 5; bases outside the gene matches: 14. The germline V gene encodes CDR1 MNHEY and CDR2 SMNVEV (reference sequence). The CDR3 is made up of 17 amino acids. CDR3 residues: CASSPTPGTSTRDTQYF. The DNA of the CDR3 is TGTGCCAGCAGTCCAACCCCCGGGACTAGCACCCGAGATACGCAGTATTTT.

This chain uses TRBV6-4 with TRBJ2-3, with no clear D. Near its end, the DNA agrees better with TRBJ1-5, so the J call may be wrong. The germline V gene has CDR1 MRHNA and CDR2 SNTAGT. The CDR3 sequence is 15 residues long. CDR3 amino acids: CASSLGSSNTDTQHF. In DNA, the CDR3 is TGTGCCAGCAGCCTGGGCAGTTCTAACACAGATACGCAGCATTTT.

V and J are TRBV7-3 and TRBJ2-3; D is unclear. The V end lost 3 bases, the J end lost 0 bases, and 13 bases lay between the germline ends. CDR1 is SGHTA and CDR2 is FQGTGA in the germline V gene. The CDR3 has 16 residues. The CDR3 loop is CASSLSRSTSTDTQYF. Written as DNA, the CDR3 is TGTGCCAGCAGCTTGTCCCGATCTACTAGCACAGATACGCAGTATTTT.

The rearrangement links TRBV5-8 to TRBJ2-7; D gene unclear. Germline lookup yields CDR1 SGHTS and CDR2 YDEGEE. CDR3 size: 14 residues. Trimming stripped 5 bases from V and 5 bases from J, with 17 bases between. CDR3 in amino acids: CASRLSTPIDEQYF. In DNA form, the CDR3 reads TGTGCCAGCAGACTCAGCACCCCTATTGACGAGCAGTACTTC.

CDR3 residues: CASSSTGNTEAFF. The CDR3 DNA reads as TGTGCCAGCAGTTCGACAGGGAACACTGAAGCTTTCTTT. This chain links TRBV6-6 with TRBJ1-1, with a weak D call TRBD1 (6 bases). The CDR3 runs 13 residues. The V gene lost 4 bases and the J gene lost 1 base, with 7 bases spanning the gap. Germline V gives CDR1 MNHNY, CDR2 SVGAGI (reference sequence).

The chain recombines TRBV19 with TRBJ1-2, with a tentative D call TRBD1 (5 bases). The CDR3 consists of 13 residues. Trimming stripped 5 bases from V and 7 bases from J, with 14 bases between. Germline CDR1 is LNHDA and CDR2 is SQIVND (reference sequence). The CDR3: CASSVAGFRGYTF. DNA for the CDR3: TGTGCCAGTAGTGTCGCAGGGTTTCGTGGCTACACCTTC.

The genes are TRBV7-9 and TRBJ1-2; possible D gene TRBD1, 5 bases. There are 14 residues in the CDR3. Germline CDR1 SEHNR, CDR2 FQNEAQ (reference sequence). V dropped 4 bases and J dropped 4 bases, with 13 bases sitting between them. In DNA form, the CDR3 reads TGTGCCAGCAGCTACAAACAGGATACCTATGGCTACACCTTC. The encoded protein is CASSYKQDTYGYTF.

The V and J genes are TRBV6-5 and TRBJ2-5, with D possibly TRBD1 on 6 matching bases. The length of the CDR3 is 12 residues. V lost 8 bases, J lost 5 bases, and 12 bases lay in between. Germline loops: CDR1 MNHEY, CDR2 SVGAGI. CDR3 nucleotides: TGTGCCAGCTCAGGGGTGGAGGAGACCCAGTACTTC. This sequence encodes CASSGVEETQYF.

In nucleotides, the CDR3 is TGTGCCAGCATGGGGACTAGAACAACCGGGGAGCTGTTTTTT. Amino acids: CASMGTRTTGELFF. This chain links TRBV6-1 with TRBJ2-2; 8 bases fit TRBD2. V lost 7 bases, J lost 5 bases, and 6 bases stayed unmatched. The germline V gene encodes CDR1 MNHNS and CDR2 SASEGT. This CDR3 is 14 amino acids long.

The gene calls are TRBV6-1 and TRBJ2-7; D not certain. CDR1 and CDR2 from the germline V gene are MNHNS and SASEGT. Trimming shortened V by 2 bases and J by 6 bases, and 11 bases separated the two germline ends. CDR3 length: 13 residues. CDR3 in amino acids: CASSEIGSGEQYV. The CDR3 region has the DNA TGTGCCAGCAGTGAAATTGGGTCGGGCGAGCAGTACGTC.

Only one count was recorded for this clone. The rearrangement uses TRBV30 and TRBJ2-1; 7 bases are a match to TRBD1. V trimming: 2 bases; J trimming: 9 bases; junction bases outside the gene matches: 10. CDR3 length equals 14 residues. Germline CDR1 reads GTSNPN; CDR2 reads SVGIG (reference sequence). The DNA of the CDR3 is TGTGCCTGGAGTCCAATACTGACAGGGCCTGAGCAGTTCTTC. This encodes CAWSPILTGPEQFF.

The genes are TRBV18 and TRBJ2-7; D is ambiguous. Germline values: CDR1 KGHSH, CDR2 LQKENI. With 3 bases removed from V and 6 bases from J, the gap between germline ends came to 9 bases. The CDR3 extends over 12 amino acids. In DNA, the CDR3 is TGTGCCAGCTCACCTTCAGATTTCGAGCAGTACTTC. Translation: CASSPSDFEQYF. The whole variable domain, filled in from reference TRBV18 and TRBJ2-7, reads NAGVMQNPRHLVRRRGQEARLRCSPMKGHSHVYWYRQLPEEGLKFMVYLQKENIIDESGMPKERFSAEFPKEGPSILRIQQVVRGDSAAYFCASSPSDFEQYFGPGTRLTVT.

The chain employs TRBV19 and TRBJ2-7; 9 positions agree with TRBD2. Germline CDR1 is LNHDA and CDR2 is SQIVND (reference sequence). CDR3 size: 15 residues. Germline trimming cut 5 bases from V and 1 base from J; bases unmatched to any gene: 6. The CDR3 spells CASSAGLAKSYEQYF. The CDR3 bases are TGTGCCAGTAGTGCTGGACTAGCGAAGTCCTACGAGCAGTACTTC.